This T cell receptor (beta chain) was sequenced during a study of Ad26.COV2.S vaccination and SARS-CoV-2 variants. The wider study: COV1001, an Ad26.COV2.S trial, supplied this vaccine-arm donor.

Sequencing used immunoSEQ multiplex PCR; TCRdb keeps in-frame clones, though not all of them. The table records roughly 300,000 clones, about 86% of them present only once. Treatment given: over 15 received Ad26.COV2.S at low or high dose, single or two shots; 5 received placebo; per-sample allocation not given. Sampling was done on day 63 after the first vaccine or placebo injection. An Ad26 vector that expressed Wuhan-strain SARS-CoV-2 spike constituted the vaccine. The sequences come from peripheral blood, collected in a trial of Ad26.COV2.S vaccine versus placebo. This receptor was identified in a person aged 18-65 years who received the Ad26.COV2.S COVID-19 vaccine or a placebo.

CDR3 DNA sequence: TGTGCCAGCAGTTTTCGGATAGGATCCTCCTACGAGCAGTACTTC. Translating it yields CASSFRIGSSYEQYF. The chain carries TRBV28 and TRBJ2-7; D is uncertain. Germline-derived CDR1 and CDR2 are MDHEN and SYDVKM. The CDR3 runs 15 residues. V was clipped by 3 bases and J by 0 bases, with 12 bases between them.